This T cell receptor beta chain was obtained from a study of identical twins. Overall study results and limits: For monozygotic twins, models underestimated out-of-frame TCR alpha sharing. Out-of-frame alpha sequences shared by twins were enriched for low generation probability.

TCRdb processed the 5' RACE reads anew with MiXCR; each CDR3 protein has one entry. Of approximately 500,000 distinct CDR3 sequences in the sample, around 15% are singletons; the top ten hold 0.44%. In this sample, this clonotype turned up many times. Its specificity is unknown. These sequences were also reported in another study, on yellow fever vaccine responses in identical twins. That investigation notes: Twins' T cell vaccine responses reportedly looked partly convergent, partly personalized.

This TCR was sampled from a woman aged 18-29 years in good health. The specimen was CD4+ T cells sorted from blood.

The CDR3 region has the DNA TGTGCCAGCAGTTTAACGGGGACAGGAGTAAGGAATGAGCAGTTCTTC. Residues: CASSLTGTGVRNEQFF. The genes are TRBV28 and TRBJ2-1, with TRBD1 matching over 8 bases. The germline gives CDR1 MDHEN, CDR2 SYDVKM. V gave up 2 bases and J gave up 7 bases; unmatched junction bases: 10. This CDR3 is built from 16 residues. Full variable domain (missing parts from reference TRBV28 and TRBJ2-1): DVKVTQSSRYLVKRTGEKVFLECVQDMDHENMFWYRQDPGLGLRLIYFSYDVKMKEKGDIPEGYSVSREKKERFSLILESASTNQTSMYLCASSLTGTGVRNEQFFGPGTRLTVL.